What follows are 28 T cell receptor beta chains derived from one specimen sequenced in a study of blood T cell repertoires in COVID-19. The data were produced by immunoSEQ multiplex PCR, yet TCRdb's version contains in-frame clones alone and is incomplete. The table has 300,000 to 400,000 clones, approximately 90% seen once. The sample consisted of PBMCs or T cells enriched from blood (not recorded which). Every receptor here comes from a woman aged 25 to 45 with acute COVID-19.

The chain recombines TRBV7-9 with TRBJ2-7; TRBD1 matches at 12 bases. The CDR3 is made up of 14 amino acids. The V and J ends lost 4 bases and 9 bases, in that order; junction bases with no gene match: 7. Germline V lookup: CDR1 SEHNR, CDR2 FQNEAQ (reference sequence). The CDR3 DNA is TGTGCCAGCAGCTCCGGGACAGGGGGCACATGGCAGTACTTC. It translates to CASSSGTGGTWQYF. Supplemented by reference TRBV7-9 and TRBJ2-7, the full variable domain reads DTGVSQNPRHKITKRGQNVTFRCDPISEHNRLYWYRQTLGQGPEFLTYFQNEAQLEKSRLLSDRFSAERPKGSFSTLEIQRTEQGDSAMYLCASSSGTGGTWQYFGPGTRLTVT.

The CDR3 nucleotides are TGCGCCAGCAGCTCGACGGGGGACGAGCAGTACTTC. It translates to CASSSTGDEQYF. This chain uses TRBV5-1 with TRBJ2-7, with D possibly matching TRBD2 (6 bases). The CDR3 consists of 12 residues. V gave up 3 bases and J gave up 5 bases, with 9 bases separating them. Germline values: CDR1 SGHRS, CDR2 YFSETQ.

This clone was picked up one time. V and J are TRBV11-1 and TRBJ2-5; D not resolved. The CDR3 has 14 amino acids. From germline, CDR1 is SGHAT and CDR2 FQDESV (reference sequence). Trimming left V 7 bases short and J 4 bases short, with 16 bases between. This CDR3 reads CASTPGPRGETQYF. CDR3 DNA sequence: TGTGCCAGCACCCCCGGCCCTAGAGGAGAGACCCAGTACTTC.

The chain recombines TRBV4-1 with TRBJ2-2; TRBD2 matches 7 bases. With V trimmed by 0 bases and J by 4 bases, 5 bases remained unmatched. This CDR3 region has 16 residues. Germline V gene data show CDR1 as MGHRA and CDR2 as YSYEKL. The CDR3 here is CASSQDYGGSTGELFF. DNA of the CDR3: TGCGCCAGCAGCCAAGATTACGGGGGGAGCACCGGGGAGCTGTTTTTT.

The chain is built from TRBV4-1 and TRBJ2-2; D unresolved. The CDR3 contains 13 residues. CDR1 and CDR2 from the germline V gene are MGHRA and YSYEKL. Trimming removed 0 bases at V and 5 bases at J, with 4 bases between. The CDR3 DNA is TGCGCCAGCAGCCAAGATATAACCGGGGAGCTGTTTTTT. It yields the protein CASSQDITGELFF.

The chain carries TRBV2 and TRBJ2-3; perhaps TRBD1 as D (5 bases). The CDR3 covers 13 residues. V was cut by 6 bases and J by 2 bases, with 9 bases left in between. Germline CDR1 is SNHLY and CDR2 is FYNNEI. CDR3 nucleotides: TGTGCCAGCAGGGCGGACACCACAGATACGCAGTATTTT. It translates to CASRADTTDTQYF.

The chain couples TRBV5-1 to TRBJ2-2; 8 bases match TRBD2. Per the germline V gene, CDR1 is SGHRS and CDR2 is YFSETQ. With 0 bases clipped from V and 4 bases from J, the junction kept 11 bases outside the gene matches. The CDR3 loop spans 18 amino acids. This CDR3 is CASSLGRWGLVTTGELFF. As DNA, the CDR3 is TGCGCCAGCAGCTTGGGTCGATGGGGACTAGTCACCACCGGGGAGCTGTTTTTT. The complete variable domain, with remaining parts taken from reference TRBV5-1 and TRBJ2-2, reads KAGVTQTPRYLIKTRGQQVTLSCSPISGHRSVSWYQQTPGQGLQFLFEYFSETQRNKGNFPGRFSGRQFSNSRSEMNVSTLELGDSALYLCASSLGRWGLVTTGELFFGEGSRLTVL.

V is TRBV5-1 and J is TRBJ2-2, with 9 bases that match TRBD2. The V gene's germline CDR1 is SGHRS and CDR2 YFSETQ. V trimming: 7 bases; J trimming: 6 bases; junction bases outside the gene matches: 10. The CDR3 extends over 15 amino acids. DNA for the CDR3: TGCGCCAGCCTTTCAGGGACTAGCTACGCCGGGGAGCTGTTTTTT. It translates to CASLSGTSYAGELFF.

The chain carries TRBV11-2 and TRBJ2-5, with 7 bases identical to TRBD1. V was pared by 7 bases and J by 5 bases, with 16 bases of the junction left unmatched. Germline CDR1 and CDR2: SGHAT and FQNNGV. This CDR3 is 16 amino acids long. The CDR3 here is CASINDRALGRETQYF. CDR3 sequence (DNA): TGTGCCAGCATAAACGACAGGGCTTTGGGACGGGAGACCCAGTACTTC.

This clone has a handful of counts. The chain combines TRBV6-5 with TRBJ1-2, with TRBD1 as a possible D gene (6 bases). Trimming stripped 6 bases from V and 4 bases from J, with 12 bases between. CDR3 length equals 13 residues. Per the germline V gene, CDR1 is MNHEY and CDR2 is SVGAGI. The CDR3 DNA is TGTGCCAGCAGGTCCGGACAGCTCTATGGCTACACCTTC. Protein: CASRSGQLYGYTF.

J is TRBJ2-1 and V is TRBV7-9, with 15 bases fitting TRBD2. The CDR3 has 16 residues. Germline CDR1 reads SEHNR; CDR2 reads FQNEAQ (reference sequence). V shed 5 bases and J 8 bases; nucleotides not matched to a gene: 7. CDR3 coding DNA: TGTGCCAGCAGCCACCGGACTAGCGGGGGGGCTGATGAGCAGTTCTTC. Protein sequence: CASSHRTSGGADEQFF.

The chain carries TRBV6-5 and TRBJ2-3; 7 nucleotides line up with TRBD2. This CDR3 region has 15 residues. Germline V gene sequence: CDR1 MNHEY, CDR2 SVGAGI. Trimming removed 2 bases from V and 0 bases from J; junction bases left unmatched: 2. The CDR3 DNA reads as TGTGCCAGCAGTTACGTGGGGGGGAGCACAGATACGCAGTATTTT. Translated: CASSYVGGSTDTQYF.

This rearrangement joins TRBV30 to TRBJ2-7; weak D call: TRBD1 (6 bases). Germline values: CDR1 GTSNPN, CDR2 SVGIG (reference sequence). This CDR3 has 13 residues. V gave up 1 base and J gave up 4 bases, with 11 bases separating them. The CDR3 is CAWSGRGAYEQYF. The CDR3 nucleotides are TGTGCCTGGAGTGGCAGGGGAGCTTACGAGCAGTACTTC.

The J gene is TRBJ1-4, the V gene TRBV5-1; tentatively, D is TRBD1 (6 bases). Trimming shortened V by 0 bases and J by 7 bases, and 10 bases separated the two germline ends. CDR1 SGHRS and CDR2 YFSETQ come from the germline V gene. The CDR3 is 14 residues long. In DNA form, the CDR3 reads TGCGCCAGCAGCTTGGAAGGGGGTGGTGAAAAACTGTTTTTT. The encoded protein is CASSLEGGGEKLFF.

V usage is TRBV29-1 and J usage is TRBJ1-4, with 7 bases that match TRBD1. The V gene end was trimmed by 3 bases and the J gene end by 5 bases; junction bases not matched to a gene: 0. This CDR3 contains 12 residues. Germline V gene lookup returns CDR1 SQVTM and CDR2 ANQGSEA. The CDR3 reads CSVETGNEKLFF. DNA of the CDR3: TGCAGCGTTGAGACAGGGAATGAAAAACTGTTTTTT.

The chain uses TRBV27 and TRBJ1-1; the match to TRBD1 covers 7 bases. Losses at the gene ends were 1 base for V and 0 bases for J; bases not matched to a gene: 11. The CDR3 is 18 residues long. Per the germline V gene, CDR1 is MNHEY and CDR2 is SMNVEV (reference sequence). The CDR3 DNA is TGTGCCAGCAGTTTATTTGGCGGGACAGCCCCCATGAACACTGAAGCTTTCTTT. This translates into CASSLFGGTAPMNTEAFF.

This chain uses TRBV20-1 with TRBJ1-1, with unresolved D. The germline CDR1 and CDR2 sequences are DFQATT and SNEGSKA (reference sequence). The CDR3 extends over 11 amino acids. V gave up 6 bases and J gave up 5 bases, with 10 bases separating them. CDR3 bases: TGCAGTGCCGCTACAGTAACTGAAGCTTTCTTT. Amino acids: CSAATVTEAFF.

CDR3 nucleotide sequence: TGTGCCAGCAGTTCCTCCGGGGGGCGCGGCACTGAAGCTTTCTTT. It translates to CASSSSGGRGTEAFF. This sequence joins TRBV28 and TRBJ1-1; tentatively, D is TRBD1 (6 bases). V lost 4 bases and J 4 bases, leaving 16 bases between the germline ends. CDR3 length equals 15 residues. Germline lookup yields CDR1 MDHEN and CDR2 SYDVKM.

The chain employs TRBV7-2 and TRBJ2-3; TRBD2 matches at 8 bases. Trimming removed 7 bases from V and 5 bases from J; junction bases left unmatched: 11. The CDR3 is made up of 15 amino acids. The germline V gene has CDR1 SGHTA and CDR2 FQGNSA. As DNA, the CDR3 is TGTGCCAGCACCGCCCAGACGGGGGGGGGAGATACGCAGTATTTT. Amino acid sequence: CASTAQTGGGDTQYF.

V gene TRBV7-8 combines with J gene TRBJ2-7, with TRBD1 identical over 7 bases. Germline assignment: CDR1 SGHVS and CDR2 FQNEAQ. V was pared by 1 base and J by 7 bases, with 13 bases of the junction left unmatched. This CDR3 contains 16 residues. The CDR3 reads CASSLEGQVTQGEQYF. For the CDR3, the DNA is TGTGCCAGCAGCTTAGAAGGACAGGTGACCCAGGGGGAGCAGTACTTC. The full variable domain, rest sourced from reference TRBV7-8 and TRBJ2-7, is GAGVSQSPRYKVAKRGQDVALRCDPISGHVSLFWYQQALGQGPEFLTYFQNEAQLDKSGLPSDRFFAERPEGSVSTLKIQRTQQEDSAVYLCASSLEGQVTQGEQYFGPGTRLTVT.

Here the CDR3 DNA reads TGTGCCAGCAGCGTCGGGACAGGTGACTACGAGCAGTACTTC. It yields the protein CASSVGTGDYEQYF. The chain joins TRBV9 to TRBJ2-7, with 8 bases identical to TRBD1. The CDR3 is made up of 14 amino acids. CDR1 and CDR2 from the germline V gene are SGDLS and YYNGEE. V shed 2 bases and J 3 bases; nucleotides not matched to a gene: 4.

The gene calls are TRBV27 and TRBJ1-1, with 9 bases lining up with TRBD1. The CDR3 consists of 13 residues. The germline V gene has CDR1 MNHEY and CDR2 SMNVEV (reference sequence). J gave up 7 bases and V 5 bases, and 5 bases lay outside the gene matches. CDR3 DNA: TGTGCCAGCAGTCTACAGGGGGCGAATGAAGCTTTCTTT. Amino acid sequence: CASSLQGANEAFF.

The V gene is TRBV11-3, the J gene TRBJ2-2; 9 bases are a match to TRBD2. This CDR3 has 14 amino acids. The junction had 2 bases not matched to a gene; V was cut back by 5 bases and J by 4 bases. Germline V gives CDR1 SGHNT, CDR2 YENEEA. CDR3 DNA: TGTGCCAGCAGCCGTAGCGGGGGCACCGGGGAGCTGTTTTTT. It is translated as CASSRSGGTGELFF.

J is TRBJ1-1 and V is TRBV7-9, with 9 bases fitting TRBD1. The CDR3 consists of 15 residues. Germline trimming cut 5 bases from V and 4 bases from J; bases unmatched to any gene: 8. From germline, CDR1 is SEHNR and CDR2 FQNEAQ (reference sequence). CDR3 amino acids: CASSQFTGQGTEAFF. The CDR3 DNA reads TGTGCCAGCAGCCAATTCACGGGACAGGGCACTGAAGCTTTCTTT.

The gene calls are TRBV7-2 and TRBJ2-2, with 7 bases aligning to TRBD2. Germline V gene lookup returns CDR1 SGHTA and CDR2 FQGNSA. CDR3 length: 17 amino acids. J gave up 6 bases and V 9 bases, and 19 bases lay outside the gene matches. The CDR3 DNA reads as TGTGCCAGAGCCGGGACTACTGAAGTATTCCGGCCCGGGGAGCTGTTTTTT. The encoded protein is CARAGTTEVFRPGELFF.

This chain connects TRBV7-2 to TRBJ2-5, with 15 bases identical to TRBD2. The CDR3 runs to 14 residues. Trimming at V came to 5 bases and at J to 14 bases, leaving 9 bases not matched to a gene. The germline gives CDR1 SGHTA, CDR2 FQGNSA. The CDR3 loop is CASSPPGLAGGPYF. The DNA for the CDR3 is TGTGCCAGCAGCCCACCGGGACTAGCGGGGGGCCCTTACTTC.

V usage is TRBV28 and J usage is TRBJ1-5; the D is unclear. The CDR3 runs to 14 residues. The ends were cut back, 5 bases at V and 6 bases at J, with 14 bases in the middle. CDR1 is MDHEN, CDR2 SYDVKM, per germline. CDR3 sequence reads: CASSLKREVQPQHF. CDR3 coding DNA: TGTGCCAGCAGTCTAAAACGGGAGGTTCAGCCCCAGCATTTT.

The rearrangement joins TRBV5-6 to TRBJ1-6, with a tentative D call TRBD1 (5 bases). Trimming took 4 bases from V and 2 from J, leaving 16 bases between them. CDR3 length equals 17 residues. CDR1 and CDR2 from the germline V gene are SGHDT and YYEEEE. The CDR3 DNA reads TGTGCCAGCAGCCCAATCCCGAGGACAACCTATAATTCACCCCTCCACTTT. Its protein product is CASSPIPRTTYNSPLHF. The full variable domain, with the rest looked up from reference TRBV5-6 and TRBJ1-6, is DAGVTQSPTHLIKTRGQQVTLRCSPKSGHDTVSWYQQALGQGPQFIFQYYEEEERQRGNFPDRFSGHQFPNYSSELNVNALLLGDSALYLCASSPIPRTTYNSPLHFGNGTRLTVT.